The TCR beta chain under discussion was sequenced for a study of naive and memory T cell subsets. This clonotype has at least ten counts. Its antigen is as yet unknown. Findings and caveats of the study: This RNA-based method may be sensitive to activation-related transcript changes.

Ligated cDNA underwent four rounds of PCR with nested alpha and beta constant region primers and SP2. Blood and skin TCR RNA was reverse transcribed with alpha and beta constant primers. TCRdb called the 5' RACE reads again in MiXCR, with one record for every CDR3 protein. This sample has over 45,000 distinct CDR3 sequences, with over 3.5% found just once. The library had UMIs added by 3' ligation of an oligonucleotide to TCR cDNA. Whole blood, 2.5 ml, came from adult healthy volunteers. The TCR originated in a female donor in good health.

The CDR3 DNA sequence: TGTGCCCTGGGGGCGGGAGTTCGGGCCGGGGAGCTGTTTTTT. Protein product: CALGAGVRAGELFF. This chain uses TRBV6-6 with TRBJ2-2; D may be TRBD2 (7 bases). V lost 11 bases to trimming and J lost 6 bases, with 19 bases between them. CDR1 is MNHNY, CDR2 SVGAGI, per germline (reference sequence). The length of the CDR3 is 14 residues.